The 19 T cell receptor beta chains below come from one sample, sequenced in a study of Graves' ophthalmopathy and Graves' hyperthyroidism. The authors amplified TCR beta CDR3 regions from RNA transcripts. Second-round multiplex PCR came after a first-round RT-PCR that employed HTBI primers. Via MiXCR, TCRdb re-called the multiplex PCR reads, giving one row per CDR3 protein. The sample consists of hundreds of thousands of distinct CDR3 sequences, approximately 15% of them appearing once. The material sequenced was peripheral blood. These receptor sequences come from a woman aged 18 to 35 with stable Graves' hyperthyroidism.

This clonotype was recorded at least ten times. V and J are TRBV9 and TRBJ2-7; D is uncertain. Trimming cost V 0 bases and J 3 bases, with 13 bases left between them. Looked up from germline, CDR1 is SGDLS and CDR2 is YYNGEE. The CDR3 has 15 residues. Here the CDR3 DNA reads TGTGCCAGCAGCGTAGATGGGATCCGAGGCTACGAGCAGTACTTC. Translating gives CASSVDGIRGYEQYF.

There are many counts of this clonotype. The V gene is TRBV2, the J gene TRBJ1-2, with D unclear. CDR1 is SNHLY, CDR2 FYNNEI, per germline. The CDR3 extends over 15 amino acids. V was trimmed by 6 bases and J by 4 bases, leaving 18 bases between them. The CDR3 reads CASSPSGQRSYGYTF. In nucleotides, the CDR3 is TGTGCCAGCAGCCCCAGTGGGCAGCGAAGCTATGGCTACACCTTC.

This clonotype was found many times. CDR3 bases: TGTGCCAGCAATCCGACAGGTATGAACACTGAAGCTTTCTTT. Translating gives CASNPTGMNTEAFF. The rearrangement joins TRBV6-1 to TRBJ1-1; tentative D call: TRBD1 (6 bases). In germline, CDR1 is MNHNS, CDR2 SASEGT. Trimming stripped 7 bases from V and 0 bases from J, with 12 bases between. The CDR3 loop spans 14 amino acids.

In its sample, this clonotype was seen many times. The chain joins TRBV19 to TRBJ1-1, with 8 bases matching TRBD1. Germline V gene lookup returns CDR1 LNHDA and CDR2 SQIVND (reference sequence). After removal of 2 bases from V and 1 base from J, the junction contained 6 bases not matched to a gene. CDR3 size: 16 residues. The CDR3: CASSIFPGTGNTEAFF. CDR3 nucleotides: TGTGCCAGTAGTATATTCCCCGGGACAGGGAACACTGAAGCTTTCTTT.

This clonotype was seen at least ten times. This sequence joins TRBV7-8 and TRBJ1-6; 7 bases match TRBD1. V shed 5 bases and J 4 bases; nucleotides not matched to a gene: 8. There are 16 residues in the CDR3. Germline CDR1 and CDR2: SGHVS and FQNEAQ. In DNA, the CDR3 is TGTGCCAGCAGCCCGAGGGGGCGCCCATATAATTCACCCCTCCACTTT. The encoded protein is CASSPRGRPYNSPLHF. Full variable domain (missing parts from reference TRBV7-8 and TRBJ1-6): GAGVSQSPRYKVAKRGQDVALRCDPISGHVSLFWYQQALGQGPEFLTYFQNEAQLDKSGLPSDRFFAERPEGSVSTLKIQRTQQEDSAVYLCASSPRGRPYNSPLHFGNGTRLTVT.

This clonotype was observed many times. V usage is TRBV6-5 and J usage is TRBJ2-7; D is possibly TRBD2 (6 bases). Trimming cost V 8 bases and J 2 bases, with 13 bases left between them. The CDR3 has 13 amino acids. The germline V gene encodes CDR1 MNHEY and CDR2 SVGAGI. As DNA, the CDR3 is TGTGCCAGCCAGCTAGCGCAGACCTACGAGCAGTACTTC. It is translated as CASQLAQTYEQYF.

The sample holds many counts of this clonotype. V gene TRBV7-9 combines with J gene TRBJ1-1; D possibly corresponds to TRBD1 (5 bases). Germline CDR1 reads SEHNR; CDR2 reads FQNEAQ (reference sequence). The V gene lost 5 bases and the J gene lost 1 base, with 14 bases spanning the gap. The CDR3 contains 15 residues. As DNA, the CDR3 is TGTGCCAGCAGCCCCCTGGGGCAGGGGAACACTGAAGCTTTCTTT. It encodes CASSPLGQGNTEAFF.

Ten or more counts support this clonotype. The chain links TRBV6-5 to TRBJ1-5; D is perhaps TRBD1 (5 bases). Germline CDR1 reads MNHEY; CDR2 reads SVGAGI. Trimming pared 4 bases from V and 6 bases from J, leaving 10 bases between. The CDR3 loop spans 13 amino acids. As DNA, the CDR3 is TGTGCCAGCAGTTTTACAGGAAGTCAGCCCCAGCATTTT. This translates into CASSFTGSQPQHF.

The table lists this clonotype with many counts. The J gene is TRBJ1-5, the V gene TRBV12-5; D might be TRBD1 (5 bases). V was cut by 3 bases and J by 4 bases, with 7 bases left in between. CDR1 and CDR2 from the germline V gene are LGHNT and FRNRAP. The CDR3 loop spans 13 amino acids. The CDR3 here is CASGFGGNQPQHF. The CDR3 nucleotides read TGTGCTAGTGGTTTCGGGGGTAATCAGCCCCAGCATTTT.

This clonotype was detected many times. The chain carries TRBV11-3 and TRBJ1-2, with a tentative D call TRBD1 (5 bases). Trimming left V 5 bases short and J 2 bases short, with 12 bases between. Germline lookup yields CDR1 SGHNT and CDR2 YENEEA. There are 14 residues in the CDR3. The CDR3: CASSRTRGNYGYTF. The CDR3 DNA reads TGTGCCAGCAGCCGTACCCGGGGCAACTATGGCTACACCTTC.

The chain combines TRBV25-1 with TRBJ1-1; 8 bases map to TRBD1. This CDR3 is built from 20 residues. Losses at the gene ends were 6 bases for V and 5 bases for J; bases not matched to a gene: 26. Germline CDR1 MGHDK, CDR2 SYGVNS. The DNA of the CDR3 is TGTGCCAGCAGATACGACAGGGGTCGGGCCCTCAAGGACCCCCGGACTGAAGCTTTCTTT. It translates to CASRYDRGRALKDPRTEAFF. The full variable domain, completed using reference TRBV25-1 and TRBJ1-1, is EADIYQTPRYLVIGTGKKITLECSQTMGHDKMYWYQQDPGMELHLIHYSYGVNSTEKGDLSSESTVSRIRTEHFPLTLESARPSHTSQYLCASRYDRGRALKDPRTEAFFGQGTRLTVV.

J is TRBJ2-7 and V is TRBV11-1, with 9 bases fitting TRBD1. The CDR3 consists of 16 residues. With V trimmed by 5 bases and J by 1 base, 9 bases remained unmatched. CDR1 SGHAT and CDR2 FQDESV come from the germline V gene (reference sequence). CDR3 residues: CASSPTGTGYSYEQYF. The CDR3 nucleotides read TGTGCCAGCAGCCCCACCGGGACAGGGTATTCCTACGAGCAGTACTTC.

This clonotype showed up just a few times. In DNA form, the CDR3 reads TGTGCCAGCTCACCGACAGGGAGGGGCGGCTACACCTTC. It is translated as CASSPTGRGGYTF. The chain employs TRBV18 and TRBJ1-2; TRBD1 matches at 7 bases. Germline V lookup: CDR1 KGHSH, CDR2 LQKENI. The CDR3 runs to 13 residues. V gave up 3 bases and J gave up 8 bases; unmatched junction bases: 6.

The V call is TRBV6-5, the J call TRBJ2-7, with no clear D. The CDR3 loop spans 13 amino acids. CDR1 and CDR2 (germline): MNHEY, SVGAGI. V lost 4 bases, J lost 0 bases, and 7 bases lay in between. The CDR3 here is CASSSSTSYEQYF. The CDR3 bases are TGTGCCAGCAGTTCCTCGACCTCCTACGAGCAGTACTTC.

This clonotype came up many times. The V call is TRBV18, the J call TRBJ2-5, with D perhaps matching TRBD1 (5 bases). The CDR3 is 14 residues long. CDR1 is KGHSH, CDR2 LQKENI, per germline. The V end was cut by 0 bases, the J end by 5 bases, with 10 bases between. The CDR3 here is CASSPPWQGETQYF. In DNA, the CDR3 is TGTGCCAGCTCACCACCGTGGCAGGGCGAGACCCAGTACTTC.

This clonotype showed up just a few times. The CDR3, as DNA: TGTGCCAGCAGCCAAGGACAGGGCCCAACAACCTCCTCAGGAAACACCATATATTTT. It codes for CASSQGQGPTTSSGNTIYF. V usage is TRBV14 and J usage is TRBJ1-3; the match to TRBD1 covers 7 bases. After removal of 1 base from V and 4 bases from J, the junction contained 16 bases not matched to a gene. The CDR3 contains 19 residues. Germline V lookup: CDR1 SGHDN, CDR2 FVKESK.

This clonotype was found many times. The rearrangement uses TRBV29-1 and TRBJ2-5; D is undetermined. The CDR3 covers 13 residues. V lost 5 bases and J lost 2, with 12 bases in between. Germline CDR1 is SQVTM and CDR2 is ANQGSEA. This CDR3 is CSVLETPQETQYF. Written as DNA, the CDR3 is TGCAGCGTTCTGGAGACACCTCAAGAGACCCAGTACTTC.

This clonotype was seen ten or more times. The chain links TRBV4-2 to TRBJ2-7, with D possibly matching TRBD1 (5 bases). From germline, CDR1 is LGHNA and CDR2 YNFKEQ. This CDR3 spans 15 amino acids. Trimming shortened V by 1 base and J by 2 bases, and 12 bases separated the two germline ends. CDR3 residues: CASSQALQDTYEQYF. CDR3 in DNA: TGTGCCAGCAGCCAAGCTTTACAGGATACCTACGAGCAGTACTTC.

This clonotype occurred a few times. This chain links TRBV19 with TRBJ2-2; D is unclear. V shed 3 bases and J shed 2 bases, with 10 bases lying between them. Germline loops: CDR1 LNHDA, CDR2 SQIVND (reference sequence). CDR3 length: 15 amino acids. The CDR3 spells CASSIVTGNTGELFF. The CDR3 bases are TGTGCCAGTAGTATCGTGACCGGTAACACCGGGGAGCTGTTTTTT. The full variable domain, completed using reference TRBV19 and TRBJ2-2, is DGGITQSPKYLFRKEGQNVTLSCEQNLNHDAMYWYRQDPGQGLRLIYYSQIVNDFQKGDIAEGYSVSREKKESFPLTVTSAQKNPTAFYLCASSIVTGNTGELFFGEGSRLTVL.